These 18 T cell receptor beta chains were all obtained from the same sample, sequenced in a study of blood T cell repertoires in COVID-19 (dated by TCRdb to 2020 to 2022). To prepare the library, the immunoSEQ multiplex PCR assay was applied. TCRdb stores this immuneACCESS table with in-frame sequences only. Part of the clones is absent; in the studies checked, under half of the shortfall reflects unresolved V genes, and no reason is known for the rest. The sample table lists 26,000 or so clones, 80% to 90% of them with a count of one. Jointly, the top ten make up 2.7% of the sample. Source material: peripheral blood. The source of these receptors is a human donor in a cohort sampled during active COVID-19.

The chain joins TRBV11-1 to TRBJ2-3; 7 bases are a match to TRBD2. The CDR3 totals 15 residues. CDR1 is SGHAT and CDR2 is FQDESV in the germline V gene (reference sequence). Unmatched junction bases numbered 5, after V lost 1 base and J lost 4 bases. The CDR3 coding sequence is TGTGCCAGCAGCTTAGGCGGGGGTGGTTCAGATACGCAGTATTTT. Translated, it gives CASSLGGGGSDTQYF.

This clone was seen once. The rearrangement uses TRBV7-9 and TRBJ2-5; 7 positions match TRBD1. The CDR3 runs 15 residues. V dropped 7 bases and J dropped 2; count of bases not matched to a gene: 10. Germline values: CDR1 SEHNR, CDR2 FQNEAQ (reference sequence). CDR3 in DNA: TGTGCCAGCACCATAACACCCAGGGGGCAAGAGACCCAGTACTTC. Protein: CASTITPRGQETQYF.

The chain couples TRBV10-3 to TRBJ2-6; 8 positions agree with TRBD2. This CDR3 region has 16 residues. After removal of 3 bases from V and 4 bases from J, the junction contained 5 bases not matched to a gene. Germline V gives CDR1 ENHRY, CDR2 SYGVKD. The CDR3 spells CAISESGGGGANVLTF. The CDR3, as DNA: TGTGCCATCAGTGAAAGCGGGGGTGGCGGGGCCAACGTCCTGACTTTC.

V gene TRBV7-2 combines with J gene TRBJ1-4; tentatively, D is TRBD1 (6 bases). Germline V gene lookup returns CDR1 SGHTA and CDR2 FQGNSA. The V and J ends lost 0 bases and 8 bases respectively, with 10 bases between them. This CDR3 has 14 amino acids. CDR3 coding DNA: TGTGCCAGCAGCTTAGCCAGGGACAACGAAAAACTGTTTTTT. Its protein is CASSLARDNEKLFF.

The CDR3 DNA reads as TGTGCCAGCCATAGAGAGGTGGACAATGAGCAGTTCTTC. Protein: CASHREVDNEQFF. The rearrangement uses TRBV2 and TRBJ2-1; D is uncertain. The CDR3 has 13 residues. The V gene's germline CDR1 is SNHLY and CDR2 FYNNEI. V lost 8 bases and J lost 5, with 13 bases in between.

The genes are TRBV5-1 and TRBJ2-4, with D possibly TRBD1 on 5 matching bases. The CDR3 has 14 residues. Germline V gives CDR1 SGHRS, CDR2 YFSETQ. V was cut by 0 bases and J by 6 bases, with 10 bases left in between. CDR3 in amino acids: CASSLDPGINIQYF. The CDR3 coding sequence is TGCGCCAGCAGCTTGGATCCAGGGATAAACATTCAGTACTTC. The full variable domain, rest sourced from reference TRBV5-1 and TRBJ2-4, is KAGVTQTPRYLIKTRGQQVTLSCSPISGHRSVSWYQQTPGQGLQFLFEYFSETQRNKGNFPGRFSGRQFSNSRSEMNVSTLELGDSALYLCASSLDPGINIQYFGAGTRLSVL.

The chain employs TRBV4-2 and TRBJ2-3, with 7 positions matching TRBD2. V trimming: 1 base; J trimming: 6 bases; junction bases outside the gene matches: 10. CDR1 and CDR2 from the germline V gene are LGHNA and YNFKEQ. CDR3 length equals 16 residues. CDR3 protein: CASSQGPLGGVDTQYF. The DNA of the CDR3 is TGTGCCAGCAGCCAAGGCCCTCTGGGGGGGGTCGATACGCAGTATTTT.

The chain links TRBV10-3 to TRBJ1-4; D is unresolved. Germline V gene data show CDR1 as ENHRY and CDR2 as SYGVKD. With 8 bases removed from V and 7 bases from J, the gap between germline ends came to 14 bases. This CDR3 region has 13 residues. CDR3 DNA: TGTGCCATCGGGGAGAGGGCTAGTGAAAAACTGTTTTTT. It specifies CAIGERASEKLFF.

The chain carries TRBV25-1 and TRBJ1-6, with unresolved D. The ends were cut back, 1 base at V and 2 bases at J, with 6 bases in the middle. Germline V gene data show CDR1 as MGHDK and CDR2 as SYGVNS. The CDR3 is made up of 15 amino acids. CDR3 in DNA: TGTGCCAGCAGTGAATCCGCAGCCTATAATTCACCCCTCCACTTT. It translates to CASSESAAYNSPLHF.

The gene calls are TRBV4-3 and TRBJ2-7, with D tentatively TRBD2 (6 bases). Germline V gene data show CDR1 as LGHNA and CDR2 as YSLEER. The CDR3 loop spans 13 amino acids. The ends were cut back, 3 bases at V and 3 bases at J, with 9 bases in the middle. This CDR3 is CASSQGRDYEQYF. CDR3 DNA sequence: TGCGCCAGCAGCCAGGGGCGGGACTACGAGCAGTACTTC.

V is TRBV6-5 and J is TRBJ1-5; D is unresolved. CDR1 and CDR2 from the germline V gene are MNHEY and SVGAGI. This CDR3 has 13 residues. Deletions cut 5 bases from V and 3 bases from J, with 8 bases between. CDR3 DNA: TGTGCCAGCAGTACAGCCTTCAATCAGCCCCAGCATTTT. This gives the protein CASSTAFNQPQHF.

The chain joins TRBV30 to TRBJ2-1; tentative D call: TRBD1 (6 bases). Germline V lookup: CDR1 GTSNPN, CDR2 SVGIG (reference sequence). This CDR3 is 14 amino acids long. V lost 0 bases, J lost 5 bases, and 11 bases lay in between. This chain's CDR3 is CAWSVGGGHNEQFF. The CDR3 DNA reads as TGTGCCTGGAGTGTAGGGGGTGGCCACAATGAGCAGTTCTTC.

DNA for the CDR3: TGCAGCGTTCCACCCCCTACAGGGGTCTACGATCAGCCCCAGCATTTT. It encodes CSVPPPTGVYDQPQHF. The chain uses TRBV29-1 and TRBJ1-5; 7 bases agree with TRBD1. This CDR3 has 16 amino acids. Germline CDR1 SQVTM, CDR2 ANQGSEA. J gave up 5 bases and V 5 bases, and 15 bases lay outside the gene matches.

This chain links TRBV4-2 with TRBJ1-1; tentative D call: TRBD1 (5 bases). Trimming removed 0 bases from V and 9 bases from J, with 11 bases in between. CDR1 LGHNA and CDR2 YNFKEQ come from the germline V gene. The CDR3 totals 13 residues. The CDR3 spells CASSQDTGGKAFF. In DNA form, the CDR3 reads TGTGCCAGCAGCCAAGATACGGGGGGAAAAGCTTTCTTT.

The rearrangement uses TRBV7-2 and TRBJ1-1, with D possibly being TRBD1 (5 bases). V lost 2 bases and J 5 bases, leaving 9 bases between the germline ends. This CDR3 contains 13 residues. CDR1 and CDR2 from the germline V gene are SGHTA and FQGNSA. In DNA, the CDR3 is TGTGCCAGCAGCTTACTGGGGGGGACTGAAGCTTTCTTT. Amino acids: CASSLLGGTEAFF.

This chain links TRBV5-6 with TRBJ1-3; 7 bases fit TRBD1. Germline V gives CDR1 SGHDT, CDR2 YYEEEE. Losses at the gene ends were 0 bases for V and 3 bases for J; bases not matched to a gene: 3. CDR3 size: 15 residues. The CDR3 DNA sequence: TGTGCCAGCAGCTTGGTTCCAGGGGGTGGAAACACCATATATTTT. Translation gives CASSLVPGGGNTIYF. The variable domain in full, completed from reference TRBV5-6 and TRBJ1-3, reads DAGVTQSPTHLIKTRGQQVTLRCSPKSGHDTVSWYQQALGQGPQFIFQYYEEEERQRGNFPDRFSGHQFPNYSSELNVNALLLGDSALYLCASSLVPGGGNTIYFGEGSWLTVV.

V is TRBV7-3 and J is TRBJ2-3; 8 nucleotides match TRBD2. The CDR3 sequence is 15 residues long. With 2 bases clipped from V and 5 bases from J, the junction kept 6 bases outside the gene matches. Germline V gene sequence: CDR1 SGHTA, CDR2 FQGTGA. CDR3 nucleotide sequence: TGTGCCAGCAGCTTAGGCGCGGGGGGAGGAGATACGCAGTATTTT. Protein sequence: CASSLGAGGGDTQYF.

The chain links TRBV7-6 to TRBJ2-5, with D uncertain. The CDR3 length is 15 residues. Deletions cut 5 bases from V and 1 base from J, with 14 bases between. The germline gives CDR1 SGHVS, CDR2 FNYEAQ. CDR3 DNA: TGTGCCAGCAGCAGGTCGACACCTCCCCAAGAGACCCAGTACTTC. It yields the protein CASSRSTPPQETQYF.